This TCR beta chain was sequenced for a study of cytomegalovirus exposure and HLA in healthy donors. Study-wide results and limits: An analysis done earlier found most TCR beta V segments productive about 87% or about 30% of the time. Most TCR sequences were uncommon, yet certain public TCRs appeared in many donors. The study put some 160 TCR beta chains on its list as cytomegalovirus-associated.

V lost 2 bases, J lost 0 bases, and 4 bases stayed unmatched. The CDR3 is 16 residues long. Germline CDR1 and CDR2: SGHTA and FQGNSA. The PCR contained 60 Vbeta and 13 Jbeta primers. Original data processing: The authors later counted about 80 million unique TCR beta chains, approximately 10 million of them shared. Repertoires were generated with immunoSEQ multiplex PCR, while TCRdb's copy carries only in-frame clones and drops some. V, J and clone size are taken as reported in that table, and D and trimming were inferred from the DNA itself. Of about 150,000 clones detected, approximately 68% appear once; the ten largest clones hold less than 5%. Comments on this clone: The antigen remains unidentified.

Sequencing was carried out using PBMCs. J is TRBJ2-3 and V is TRBV7-2, with TRBD1 matching over 8 bases. This clonotype originated in a man in his sixties in good health and CMV-seronegative. CDR3 amino acids: CASSLQGAPSTDTQYF. CDR3 nucleotides: TGTGCCAGCAGCTTACAGGGGGCGCCGAGCACAGATACGCAGTATTTT.